This T cell receptor (beta chain) comes out of a study of neurological immune-mediated disorders. This clonotype has ten or more counts. Antigen unknown. This CDR3 spans 15 amino acids. V was trimmed by 7 bases and J by 1 base, leaving 16 bases between them. Findings of the study overall: HTLV-1-associated myelopathy showed the most TCR clonal expansion; multiple sclerosis the least, below healthy controls.

With 10-nucleotide random UMIs, 5'RACE was used to make the cDNA. Via MiXCR, TCRdb re-called the 5' RACE reads, giving one row per CDR3 protein. The sample yields about 74,000 distinct CDR3 sequences, 4% to 6% seen once. PBMCs stored at -80 C, numbering 2 million, were the origin of the unsorted libraries. Sequenced material: PBMCs. The clonotype originates from a young man with multiple sclerosis. The V gene is TRBV12-3 or TRBV12-4, the J gene TRBJ1-1, with a possible D match to TRBD1 (5 bases). The chain's CDR3 is CASTPSRQSNTEAFF. The CDR3 nucleotides read TGTGCCAGCACCCCCTCCCGACAGTCGAACACTGAAGCTTTCTTT.